This T cell receptor beta chain was captured by sequencing in a study of regulatory T cells in long-lasting Graves disease. The study, taken as a whole, reports: When disease was persistent, TRBV28, TRBJ1-2 and TRBJ2-5 were the favored segments.

Time point in this sample: newly diagnosed GD, antithyroid drugs for less than 3 months. Isolated PBMC RNA provided the starting material for the TCR library. As collected, the peripheral blood samples measured approximately 10 milliliters each and went into EDTA tubes. Through Arm-PCR of CDR3 regions and iRepertoire HTBI primers, TCR beta libraries were built. MiXCR, applied by TCRdb to the multiplex PCR reads, yields one record per CDR3 protein. The table includes 320,000 or so distinct CDR3 sequences, approximately 20% detected once. CDR1 SGHTA and CDR2 FQGNSA come from the germline V gene. This CDR3 comprises 17 residues. The V gene lost 2 bases and the J gene lost 2 bases, with 13 bases spanning the gap. This clonotype was observed a single time. Its specificity is not known.

This receptor was taken from a female donor with Graves disease. The sample in question was peripheral blood mononuclear cells (PBMCs), obtained at new diagnosis, from a patient treated with antithyroid drugs. This sequence joins TRBV7-2 and TRBJ2-6, with D possibly being TRBD1 or TRBD2 (5 bases each). The DNA for the CDR3 is TGTGCCAGCAGCTTAAACAGTCTGGGGGCTGGGGCCAACGTCCTGACTTTC. Protein product: CASSLNSLGAGANVLTF.